What follows is one TCR beta chain and its context. Assay: immunoSEQ multiplex PCR; the TCRdb copy retains only in-frame clones and omits some. Counted here are 250,000 to 350,000 clones, 75% to 90% occurring once; the ten biggest clones make up about 2%. With V trimmed by 6 bases and J by 3 bases, 5 bases remained unmatched. The germline V gene has CDR1 SEHNR and CDR2 FQNEAQ (reference sequence). The CDR3 loop spans 14 amino acids. The data derive from a study of blood T cell repertoires in COVID-19. About the research overall: Italy, Spain and the United States were the sources of the convalescent and acute COVID-19 samples.

This chain links TRBV7-9 with TRBJ1-2, with 9 positions matching TRBD1. Sequencing was carried out using peripheral blood. This clonotype originated in a man aged 18-30 years with active or convalescent COVID-19. This CDR3 is CASRGQGKDYGYTF. The CDR3 coding sequence is TGTGCCAGCAGAGGACAGGGGAAGGACTATGGCTACACCTTC.